The T cell receptor beta chain under discussion was sequenced for a study of cytomegalovirus exposure and HLA in healthy donors. The PCR employed 60 Vbeta primers together with 13 Jbeta primers. The method was immunoSEQ multiplex PCR; TCRdb's version includes in-frame clones alone and lacks a portion of them. The profile covers some 120,000 clones, with roughly three quarters appearing a single time and approximately 3.1% taken by the ten largest. Source material: PBMCs. The origin of this receptor is a man aged 25-45 years in good health and CMV-seronegative.

DNA for the CDR3: TGTGCCAGTAGTATGGGGGGAGATGGCAATCAGCCCCAGCATTTT. This sequence encodes CASSMGGDGNQPQHF. The chain employs TRBV19 and TRBJ1-5; maybe TRBD1 (5 bases). From germline, CDR1 is LNHDA and CDR2 SQIVND (reference sequence). With 3 bases removed from V and 2 bases from J, the gap between germline ends came to 11 bases. The CDR3 is 15 residues long.